The T cell receptor (beta chain) under discussion was sequenced for a study of T cells in Graves' hyperthyroidism and ophthalmopathy. Duration under 3 months, a NOSPECS grade of at least 4, and a Clinical Activity Score of at least 3 characterized the ophthalmopathy patients. Patients showing uncontrolled infection, other autoimmune disease, pregnancy or lactation were ineligible. Thyroid ultrasound, orbital computed tomography, clinical symptoms, and serum thyroxine and TRAb underpinned diagnoses. Study-level points and caveats: The blood repertoire included most of the expanded thyroid clonotypes above 0.001.

Using RNA transcripts as the source, TCR beta CDR3 regions were amplified. A set of HTBI primers served as the primers for a first-round RT-PCR of the TCR CDR3. TCRdb passed the multiplex PCR reads through MiXCR, listing each CDR3 protein once. The data hold 400,000 or so distinct CDR3 sequences, with roughly 15% observed a single time. Germline V lookup: CDR1 MDHEN, CDR2 SYDVKM. The CDR3 spans 14 residues. With 2 bases removed from V and 6 bases from J, the gap between germline ends came to 11 bases. This clonotype showed up many times. Its cognate antigen is unknown. What was sequenced was blood. The genes are TRBV28 and TRBJ1-5, with D uncertain. The TCR sequence derives from a woman in her fifties or sixties with Graves' ophthalmopathy. The CDR3 protein is CASSLPLYRQPQHF. Written as DNA, the CDR3 is TGTGCCAGCAGTTTACCCCTATACCGTCAGCCCCAGCATTTT.